This T cell receptor (beta chain) was identified in a study of shared clonotypes between healthy human individuals. Study-level results: The study found lower generation probabilities in non-shared clonotypes than in those shared by all four donors. Richness estimates generally favored naive over memory subsets.

Data came from immunoSEQ multiplex PCR; TCRdb stores just in-frame clones and leaves some out. The sample contains about 1,800,000 clones, roughly 95% of which appear only once. Positive CCR7 selection of CD45RO-negative cells yielded the naive CD8 cells, and terminally differentiated effector memory CD45RA+ cells were excluded. Trimming took off 3 bases at V and 6 bases at J, with 13 bases between the two ends. Germline V CDR1 and CDR2: WNHNN, SYGVQD (reference sequence). The CDR3 is made up of 14 amino acids. Turning to this clone: What it binds is not known.

This receptor was obtained from a man between 18 and 29 years old in good health. The gene calls are TRBV10-1 and TRBJ2-3; D gene ambiguous. Sequencing input: naive CD8+ T cells sorted from blood. The CDR3 is CASSDPDVTDTQYF. DNA for the CDR3: TGCGCCAGCAGTGATCCGGACGTGACGGATACGCAGTATTTT.